What follows are 28 T cell receptor beta chains derived from one specimen sequenced in a study of Ad26.COV2.S vaccination and SARS-CoV-2 variants. Repertoires were generated with immunoSEQ multiplex PCR, while TCRdb's copy carries only in-frame clones and drops some. The table lists roughly 410,000 clones, approximately 83% of them singletons. The treatment denotes: roughly 18 received Ad26.COV2.S at low or high dose, single or two shots; 5 received placebo; per-sample allocation not given. Following the first vaccine or placebo injection, samples were taken on day 63. This sample comprised peripheral blood, obtained in a trial of Ad26.COV2.S vaccine versus placebo. The source is a person between 18 and 65 years old who received the Ad26.COV2.S COVID-19 vaccine or a placebo.

V gene TRBV24-1 combines with J gene TRBJ1-2; D uncertain. The CDR3 covers 14 residues. Germline V gene data show CDR1 as KGHDR and CDR2 as SFDVKD. The germline V and J ends were trimmed by 0 bases and 2 bases, with 6 bases remaining between them. The CDR3 here is CATSDLTRNYGYTF. As DNA, the CDR3 is TGTGCCACCAGTGATTTGACCAGGAACTATGGCTACACCTTC.

This clone was picked up many times. This chain joins TRBV10-1 and TRBJ1-1, with 9 nucleotides matching TRBD1. The CDR3 contains 15 residues. The V segment lost 4 bases and the J segment 4 bases; nucleotides outside the gene matches: 7. Germline CDR1 is WNHNN and CDR2 is SYGVQD (reference sequence). In DNA, the CDR3 is TGCGCCAGCAGTGGAAACACAGGGGGCGGCACTGAAGCTTTCTTT. Protein sequence: CASSGNTGGGTEAFF.

This chain connects TRBV7-9 to TRBJ2-5, with D uncertain. The CDR3 extends over 13 amino acids. Trimming removed 10 bases at V and 4 bases at J, with 16 bases between. Germline V gives CDR1 SEHNR, CDR2 FQNEAQ (reference sequence). The CDR3 DNA follows: TGTGCCAACTCGGAGCCGCCCCTAGAGACCCAGTACTTC. It translates to CANSEPPLETQYF. Variable domain in full (rest from reference TRBV7-9 and TRBJ2-5): DTGVSQNPRHKITKRGQNVTFRCDPISEHNRLYWYRQTLGQGPEFLTYFQNEAQLEKSRLLSDRFSAERPKGSFSTLEIQRTEQGDSAMYLCANSEPPLETQYFGPGTRLLVL.

The chain uses TRBV12-5 and TRBJ2-5, with a possible D match to TRBD1 (6 bases). CDR1 is LGHNT and CDR2 is FRNRAP in the germline V gene. The CDR3 totals 16 residues. V was shortened by 0 bases and J by 1 base, with 12 bases between the two germline ends. Written as DNA, the CDR3 is TGTGCTAGTGGTTTGGTAGGGCAGGGGCCCCAAGAGACCCAGTACTTC. Translating it yields CASGLVGQGPQETQYF.

This clone appeared a few times. The V and J genes are TRBV19 and TRBJ2-7; D perhaps matches TRBD2 (7 bases). Germline CDR1 and CDR2: LNHDA and SQIVND (reference sequence). This CDR3 spans 14 amino acids. Trimming shortened V by 3 bases and J by 4 bases, and 13 bases separated the two germline ends. As DNA, the CDR3 is TGTGCCAGTAGTATTAAGGGAGGGGGATACGAGCAGTACTTC. This sequence encodes CASSIKGGGYEQYF.

The chain is built from TRBV9 and TRBJ1-1, with unresolved D. V was pared by 2 bases and J by 4 bases, with 12 bases between. Germline-derived CDR1 and CDR2 are SGDLS and YYNGEE. The CDR3 covers 14 residues. CDR3 amino acids: CASSVRSGSTEAFF. CDR3 in DNA: TGTGCCAGCAGCGTCCGAAGTGGATCCACTGAAGCTTTCTTT.

V is TRBV6-2 or TRBV6-3 and J is TRBJ1-5; D remains ambiguous. V was trimmed by 5 bases and J by 8 bases, leaving 13 bases between them. The germline V gene encodes CDR1 MNHEY and CDR2 SVGEGT. This CDR3 spans 13 amino acids. DNA of the CDR3: TGTGCCAGCAGTCCAAGTAGCGTCGAGCCCCAGCATTTT. Translating it yields CASSPSSVEPQHF.

The V call is TRBV19, the J call TRBJ1-1, with D hard to call. V shed 8 bases and J shed 11 bases, with 12 bases lying between them. The CDR3 has 10 amino acids. The germline gives CDR1 LNHDA, CDR2 SQIVND (reference sequence). CDR3 protein: CASGRFDAFF. The DNA of the CDR3 is TGTGCCAGTGGAAGGTTTGATGCTTTCTTT.

This clone is a singleton in its sample. This chain connects TRBV3-1 (or the pseudogene TRBV3-2) to TRBJ2-3; TRBD2 matches at 8 bases. This CDR3 is 14 amino acids long. In germline, CDR1 is LGHDT, CDR2 YNNKEL (reference sequence). Unmatched junction bases numbered 8, after V lost 4 bases and J lost 8 bases. The CDR3 sequence is CASSPRTSLVTQYF. In DNA, the CDR3 is TGTGCCAGCAGCCCGAGGACTAGCCTGGTTACGCAGTATTTT.

The rearrangement links TRBV11-3 to TRBJ1-1; perhaps TRBD1 as D (6 bases). V lost 4 bases and J lost 6, with 18 bases in between. CDR1 and CDR2 (germline): SGHNT, YENEEA. The CDR3 has 15 residues. Here the CDR3 reads CASSSRGGEVAEAFF. CDR3 DNA: TGTGCCAGCAGCTCCCGCGGGGGCGAGGTAGCTGAAGCTTTCTTT.

V gene TRBV7-8 combines with J gene TRBJ1-2; D gene uncertain. The V end lost 5 bases, the J end lost 5 bases, and 18 bases lay between the germline ends. Germline V gene data show CDR1 as SGHVS and CDR2 as FQNEAQ. The CDR3 consists of 15 residues. CDR3 nucleotide sequence: TGTGCCAGCAGCCCGAGAAGACGGGCGCTTTATGGCTACACCTTC. It translates to CASSPRRRALYGYTF.

The V call is TRBV4-1, the J call TRBJ2-5, with a possible D match to TRBD1 (5 bases). This CDR3 region has 13 residues. Germline V gives CDR1 MGHRA, CDR2 YSYEKL. With 4 bases removed from V and 5 bases from J, the gap between germline ends came to 11 bases. The CDR3 region is CASSPAGIETQYF. DNA for the CDR3: TGCGCCAGCAGCCCTGCAGGGATTGAGACCCAGTACTTC.

The chain carries TRBV2 and TRBJ2-1; 7 bases map to TRBD2. The CDR3 totals 13 residues. J lost 14 bases, V lost 6 bases, and 13 bases had no gene match. The germline V gene has CDR1 SNHLY and CDR2 FYNNEI. The CDR3 nucleotides read TGTGCCAGCAGCCAAATTAGGGGAGGGGAAGAGTTCTTC. Translation: CASSQIRGGEEFF. The variable domain in full, completed from reference TRBV2 and TRBJ2-1, reads EPEVTQTPSHQVTQMGQEVILRCVPISNHLYFYWYRQILGQKVEFLVSFYNNEISEKSEIFDDQFSVERPDGSNFTLKIRSTKLEDSAMYFCASSQIRGGEEFFGPGTRLTVL.

V usage is TRBV13 and J usage is TRBJ2-3; the match to TRBD2 covers 7 bases. This CDR3 region has 16 residues. V lost 0 bases and J lost 4; bases outside the gene matches: 7. Germline loops: CDR1 PRHDT, CDR2 FYEKMQ (reference sequence). This CDR3 reads CASSLGYGGSADTQYF. CDR3 bases: TGTGCCAGCAGCTTAGGGTACGGGGGGAGTGCAGATACGCAGTATTTT.

The chain employs TRBV5-1 and TRBJ2-1; 9 bases match TRBD1. The CDR3 is 16 amino acids. Trimming at V came to 7 bases and at J to 6 bases, leaving 14 bases not matched to a gene. CDR1 is SGHRS, CDR2 YFSETQ, per germline. CDR3: CASAEPDRGGSNEQFF. The CDR3 nucleotides read TGCGCCAGCGCCGAACCGGACAGGGGAGGGAGCAATGAGCAGTTCTTC.

CDR3 in DNA: TGTGCCAGCAGTGAGGGGCCGAAGGTGGCCCAGTACTTC. It encodes CASSEGPKVAQYF. J is TRBJ2-5 and V is TRBV25-1; TRBD1 might be the D (5 bases). The length of the CDR3 is 13 residues. Looked up from germline, CDR1 is MGHDK and CDR2 is SYGVNS. The ends were cut back, 3 bases at V and 9 bases at J, with 14 bases in the middle.

J is TRBJ1-6 and V is TRBV20-1; D is possibly TRBD1 (6 bases). CDR3 length equals 15 residues. Germline values: CDR1 DFQATT, CDR2 SNEGSKA (reference sequence). V lost 3 bases, J lost 6 bases, and 15 bases lay in between. CDR3 in DNA: TGCAGTGCTAGTCACCTTTCAGGGGTTAATTCACCCCTCCACTTT. Translating gives CSASHLSGVNSPLHF.

The gene calls are TRBV4-1 and TRBJ2-6; no clear D. This CDR3 contains 16 residues. The germline gives CDR1 MGHRA, CDR2 YSYEKL. Trimming cost V 3 bases and J 1 base, with 10 bases left between them. CDR3 coding DNA: TGCGCCAGCAGCCAGACCGCCTTTTCTGGGGCCAACGTCCTGACTTTC. Translated, it gives CASSQTAFSGANVLTF.

As for this clone: At the DNA level, this CDR3 is encoded by other sequences in the same sample as well. CDR3 bases: TGTGCCAGCAGTTACGTTGGAAACACCATATATTTT. This gives the protein CASSYVGNTIYF. The chain links TRBV6-2 or TRBV6-3 to TRBJ1-3; D is uncertain. Germline V lookup: CDR1 MNHEY, CDR2 SVGEGT. Trimming removed 2 bases at V and 3 bases at J, with 2 bases between. This CDR3 contains 12 residues.

The rearrangement uses TRBV5-1 and TRBJ2-1; 13 positions match TRBD2. V shed 4 bases and J 2 bases; nucleotides not matched to a gene: 12. Germline CDR1 and CDR2: SGHRS and YFSETQ. The CDR3 has 19 amino acids. CDR3 residues: CASSPLGGGTSGAYNEQFF. For the CDR3, the DNA is TGCGCCAGCAGCCCCCTCGGAGGAGGGACTAGCGGGGCCTACAATGAGCAGTTCTTC.

This clone was seen a handful of times. This chain uses TRBV5-1 with TRBJ2-5, with D unclear. Germline V gene lookup returns CDR1 SGHRS and CDR2 YFSETQ. V was clipped by 1 base and J by 2 bases, with 12 bases between them. There are 15 residues in the CDR3. CDR3 protein: CASSLFPAAQETQYF. CDR3 nucleotide sequence: TGCGCCAGCAGCTTGTTCCCCGCGGCACAAGAGACCCAGTACTTC.

The CDR3 loop is CASSQRGSYNEQFF. CDR3 sequence (DNA): TGCGCCAGCAGCCAGCGCGGGTCCTACAATGAGCAGTTCTTC. V and J are TRBV4-3 and TRBJ2-1; the D gene is possibly TRBD2 (5 bases). This CDR3 contains 14 residues. CDR1 is LGHNA and CDR2 is YSLEER in the germline V gene. The V and J ends lost 3 bases and 1 base respectively, with 7 bases between them.

This rearrangement joins TRBV5-5 to TRBJ1-1; tentative D call: TRBD1 (5 bases). Trimming cost V 3 bases and J 1 base, with 10 bases left between them. CDR3 length: 14 amino acids. Germline V gene lookup returns CDR1 SGHKS and CDR2 YYEKEE (reference sequence). The CDR3 here is CASSWGPSNTEAFF. DNA for the CDR3: TGTGCCAGCAGCTGGGGACCCTCGAACACTGAAGCTTTCTTT.

The J gene is TRBJ1-2, the V gene TRBV28, with 8 nucleotides matching TRBD1. The junction had 7 bases not matched to a gene; V was cut back by 5 bases and J by 5 bases. The CDR3 has 14 amino acids. Germline CDR1 MDHEN, CDR2 SYDVKM. CDR3 nucleotides: TGTGCCAGCAGTCACAGGGGGTTTCAGTATGGCTACACCTTC. The encoded protein is CASSHRGFQYGYTF.

The J gene is TRBJ1-2, the V gene TRBV7-2, with 7 bases fitting TRBD1. The germline gives CDR1 SGHTA, CDR2 FQGNSA. CDR3 length: 14 residues. The junction had 11 bases not matched to a gene; V was cut back by 5 bases and J by 8 bases. CDR3 sequence: CASSTQTGLIGYTF. The CDR3 DNA reads as TGTGCCAGCAGCACCCAGACAGGGTTGATCGGCTACACCTTC. Based on the CDR3 plus reference TRBV7-2 and TRBJ1-2, the full variable domain is GAGVSQSPSNKVTEKGKDVELRCDPISGHTALYWYRQSLGQGLEFLIYFQGNSAPDKSGLPSDRFSAERTGGSVSTLTIQRTQQEDSAVYLCASSTQTGLIGYTFGSGTRLTVV.

The chain is built from TRBV11-3 and TRBJ2-7; TRBD2 matches 8 bases. Looked up from germline, CDR1 is SGHNT and CDR2 is YENEEA. The CDR3 runs to 15 residues. Germline trimming cut 1 base from V and 3 bases from J; bases unmatched to any gene: 5. This CDR3 is CASSLVTSGDYEQYF. The CDR3 region has the DNA TGTGCCAGCAGCTTAGTAACTAGCGGTGACTACGAGCAGTACTTC.

The chain links TRBV19 to TRBJ1-5, with a possible D match to TRBD1 (6 bases). The CDR3 totals 15 residues. The V end was cut by 10 bases, the J end by 0 bases, with 16 bases between. Germline V lookup: CDR1 LNHDA, CDR2 SQIVND (reference sequence). In nucleotides, the CDR3 is TGTGCCACCCACGGGGGGCGGTATAGCAATCAGCCCCAGCATTTT. Its protein is CATHGGRYSNQPQHF.

The rearrangement joins TRBV4-1 to TRBJ1-1, with unresolved D. V was trimmed by 4 bases and J by 5 bases, leaving 20 bases between them. The germline V gene encodes CDR1 MGHRA and CDR2 YSYEKL. The CDR3 totals 16 residues. CDR3 DNA sequence: TGCGCCAGCAGCCCCCTTTCCCCCCGAGGCCGGACTGAAGCTTTCTTT. Translated, it gives CASSPLSPRGRTEAFF.